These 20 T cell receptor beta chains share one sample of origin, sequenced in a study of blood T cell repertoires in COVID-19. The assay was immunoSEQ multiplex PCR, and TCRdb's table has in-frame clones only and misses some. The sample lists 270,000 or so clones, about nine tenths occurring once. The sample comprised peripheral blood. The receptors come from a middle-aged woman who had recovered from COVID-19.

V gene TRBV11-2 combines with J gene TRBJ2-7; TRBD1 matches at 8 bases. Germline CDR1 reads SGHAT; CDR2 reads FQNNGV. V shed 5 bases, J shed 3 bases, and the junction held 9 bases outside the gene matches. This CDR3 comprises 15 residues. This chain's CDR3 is CASSRGQAHFYEQYF. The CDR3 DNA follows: TGTGCCAGCAGCAGGGGACAGGCCCATTTCTACGAGCAGTACTTC.

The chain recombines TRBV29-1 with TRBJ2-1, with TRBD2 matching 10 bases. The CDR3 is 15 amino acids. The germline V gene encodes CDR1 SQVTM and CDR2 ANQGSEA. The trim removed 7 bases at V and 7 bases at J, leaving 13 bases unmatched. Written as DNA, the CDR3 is TGCAGCGCCCGGGGGGTAGCGGGAGGAAGGAATGAGCAGTTCTTC. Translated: CSARGVAGGRNEQFF.

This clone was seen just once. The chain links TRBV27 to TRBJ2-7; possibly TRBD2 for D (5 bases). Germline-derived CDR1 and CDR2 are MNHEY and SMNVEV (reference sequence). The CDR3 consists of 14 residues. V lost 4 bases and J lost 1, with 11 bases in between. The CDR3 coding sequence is TGTGCCAGCAGTTCTCAAGGACTTTCCTACGAGCAGTACTTC. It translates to CASSSQGLSYEQYF.

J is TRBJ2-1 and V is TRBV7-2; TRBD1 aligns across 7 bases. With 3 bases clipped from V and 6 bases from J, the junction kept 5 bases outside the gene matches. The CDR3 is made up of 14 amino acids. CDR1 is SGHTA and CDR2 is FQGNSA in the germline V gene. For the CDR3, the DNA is TGTGCCAGCAGCTTTAGGGGACAGACCAATGAGCAGTTCTTC. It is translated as CASSFRGQTNEQFF.

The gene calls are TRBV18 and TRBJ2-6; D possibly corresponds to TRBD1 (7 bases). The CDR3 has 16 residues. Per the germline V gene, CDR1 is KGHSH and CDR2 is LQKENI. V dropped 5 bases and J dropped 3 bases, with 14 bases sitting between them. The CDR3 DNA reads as TGTGCCAGCTCAGCACGACAGGGAGGTGGGGCCAACGTCCTGACTTTC. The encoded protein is CASSARQGGGANVLTF.

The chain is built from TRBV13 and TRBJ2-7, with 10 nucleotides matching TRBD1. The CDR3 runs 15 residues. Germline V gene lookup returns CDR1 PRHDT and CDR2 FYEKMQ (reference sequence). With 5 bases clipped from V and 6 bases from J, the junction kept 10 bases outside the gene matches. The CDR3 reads CASSRTPGQGREQYF. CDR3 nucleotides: TGTGCCAGCAGCAGGACGCCGGGACAGGGGCGCGAGCAGTACTTC.

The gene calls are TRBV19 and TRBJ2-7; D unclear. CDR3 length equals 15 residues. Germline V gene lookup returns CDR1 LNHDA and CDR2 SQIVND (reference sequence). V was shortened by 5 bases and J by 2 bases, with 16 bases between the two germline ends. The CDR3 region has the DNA TGTGCCAGTAGTGCAGAGGTCCTGAGCCCCTACGAGCAGTACTTC. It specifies CASSAEVLSPYEQYF. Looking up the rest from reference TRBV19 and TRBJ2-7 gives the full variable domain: DGGITQSPKYLFRKEGQNVTLSCEQNLNHDAMYWYRQDPGQGLRLIYYSQIVNDFQKGDIAEGYSVSREKKESFPLTVTSAQKNPTAFYLCASSAEVLSPYEQYFGPGTRLTVT.

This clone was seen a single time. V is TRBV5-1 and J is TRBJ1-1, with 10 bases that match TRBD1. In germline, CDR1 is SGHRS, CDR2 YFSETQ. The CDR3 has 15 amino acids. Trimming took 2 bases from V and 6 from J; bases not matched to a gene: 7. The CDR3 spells CASSLAGQGGPEAFF. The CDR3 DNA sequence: TGCGCCAGCAGCTTAGCAGGACAGGGGGGGCCTGAAGCTTTCTTT.

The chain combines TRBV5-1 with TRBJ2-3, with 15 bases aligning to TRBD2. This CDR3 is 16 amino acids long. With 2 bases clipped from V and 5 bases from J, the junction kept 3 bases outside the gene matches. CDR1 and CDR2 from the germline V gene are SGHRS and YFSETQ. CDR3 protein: CASSLGLAGGEDTQYF. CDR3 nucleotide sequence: TGCGCCAGCAGCTTAGGACTAGCGGGAGGGGAAGATACGCAGTATTTT. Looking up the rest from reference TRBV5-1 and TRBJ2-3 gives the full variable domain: KAGVTQTPRYLIKTRGQQVTLSCSPISGHRSVSWYQQTPGQGLQFLFEYFSETQRNKGNFPGRFSGRQFSNSRSEMNVSTLELGDSALYLCASSLGLAGGEDTQYFGPGTRLTVL.

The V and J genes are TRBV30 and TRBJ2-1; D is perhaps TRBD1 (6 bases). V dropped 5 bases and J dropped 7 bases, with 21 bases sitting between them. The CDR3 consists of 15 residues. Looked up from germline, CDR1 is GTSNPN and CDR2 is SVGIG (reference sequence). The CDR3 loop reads CAWETQGPRGNEQFF. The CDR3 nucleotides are TGTGCCTGGGAAACCCAGGGGCCACGGGGTAATGAGCAGTTCTTC.

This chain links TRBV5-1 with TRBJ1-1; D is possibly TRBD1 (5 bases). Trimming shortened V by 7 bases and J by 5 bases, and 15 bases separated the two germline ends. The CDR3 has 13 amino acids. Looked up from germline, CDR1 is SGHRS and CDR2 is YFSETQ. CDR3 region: CASYVAGGTEAFF. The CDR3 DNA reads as TGCGCCAGCTACGTAGCCGGGGGGACTGAAGCTTTCTTT.

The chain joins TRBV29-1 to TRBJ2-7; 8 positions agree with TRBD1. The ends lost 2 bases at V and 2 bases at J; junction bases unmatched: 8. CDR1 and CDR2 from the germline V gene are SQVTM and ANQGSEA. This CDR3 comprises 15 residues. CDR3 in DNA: TGCAGCGTTGAATTGACAGGGGCCGTAACCTACGAGCAGTACTTC. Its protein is CSVELTGAVTYEQYF.

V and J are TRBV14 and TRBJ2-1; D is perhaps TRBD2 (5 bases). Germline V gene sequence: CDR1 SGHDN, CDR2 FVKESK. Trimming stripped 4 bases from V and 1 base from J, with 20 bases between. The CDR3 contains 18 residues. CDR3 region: CASSPGDRLALSYNEQFF. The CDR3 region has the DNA TGTGCCAGCAGCCCTGGAGATCGGCTAGCCCTATCCTACAATGAGCAGTTCTTC.

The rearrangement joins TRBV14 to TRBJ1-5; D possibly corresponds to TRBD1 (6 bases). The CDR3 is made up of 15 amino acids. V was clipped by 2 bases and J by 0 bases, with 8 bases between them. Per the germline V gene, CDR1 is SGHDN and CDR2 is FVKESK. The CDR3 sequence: CASSQHRVSNQPQHF. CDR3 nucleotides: TGTGCCAGCAGCCAACACAGGGTTAGCAATCAGCCCCAGCATTTT.

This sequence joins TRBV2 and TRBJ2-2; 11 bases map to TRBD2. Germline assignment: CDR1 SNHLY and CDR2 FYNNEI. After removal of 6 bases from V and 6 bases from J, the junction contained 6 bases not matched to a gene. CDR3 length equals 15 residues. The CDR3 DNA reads TGTGCCAGCAGGTTACTAGCGGGAGAGCCCGGGGAGCTGTTTTTT. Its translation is CASRLLAGEPGELFF.

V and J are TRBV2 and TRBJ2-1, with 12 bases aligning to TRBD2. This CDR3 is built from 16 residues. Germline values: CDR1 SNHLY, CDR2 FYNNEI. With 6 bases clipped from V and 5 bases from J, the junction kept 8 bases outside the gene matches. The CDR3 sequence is CASRRRTSGMDNEQFF. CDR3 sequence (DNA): TGTGCCAGCAGGCGGAGGACTAGCGGGATGGACAATGAGCAGTTCTTC.

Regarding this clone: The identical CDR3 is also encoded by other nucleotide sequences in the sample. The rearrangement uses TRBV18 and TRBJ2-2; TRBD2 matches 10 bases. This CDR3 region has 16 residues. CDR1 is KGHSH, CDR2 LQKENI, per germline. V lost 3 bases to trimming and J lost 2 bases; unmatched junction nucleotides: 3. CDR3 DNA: TGTGCCAGCTCACCCTGGACTAGCGGCAACACCGGGGAGCTGTTTTTT. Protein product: CASSPWTSGNTGELFF.

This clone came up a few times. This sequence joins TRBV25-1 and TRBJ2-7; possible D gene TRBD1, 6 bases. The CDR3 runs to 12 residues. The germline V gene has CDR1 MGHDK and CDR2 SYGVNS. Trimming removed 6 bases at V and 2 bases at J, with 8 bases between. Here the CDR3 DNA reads TGTGCCAGCAGACAGGGCCCCTACGAGCAGTACTTC. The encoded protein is CASRQGPYEQYF.

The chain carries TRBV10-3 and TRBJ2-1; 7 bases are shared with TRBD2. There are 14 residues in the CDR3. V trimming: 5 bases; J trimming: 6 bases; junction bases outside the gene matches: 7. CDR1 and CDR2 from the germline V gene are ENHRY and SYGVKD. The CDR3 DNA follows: TGTGCCATCAGTTCCCGGGACTACCCCAATGAGCAGTTCTTC. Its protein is CAISSRDYPNEQFF.

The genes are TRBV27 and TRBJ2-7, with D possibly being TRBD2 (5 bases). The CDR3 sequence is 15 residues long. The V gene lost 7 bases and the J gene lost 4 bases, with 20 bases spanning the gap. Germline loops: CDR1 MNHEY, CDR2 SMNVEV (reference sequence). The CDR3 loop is CASTTLGGRRYEQYF. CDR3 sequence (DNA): TGTGCCAGCACCACCCTAGGTGGGAGACGGTACGAGCAGTACTTC.